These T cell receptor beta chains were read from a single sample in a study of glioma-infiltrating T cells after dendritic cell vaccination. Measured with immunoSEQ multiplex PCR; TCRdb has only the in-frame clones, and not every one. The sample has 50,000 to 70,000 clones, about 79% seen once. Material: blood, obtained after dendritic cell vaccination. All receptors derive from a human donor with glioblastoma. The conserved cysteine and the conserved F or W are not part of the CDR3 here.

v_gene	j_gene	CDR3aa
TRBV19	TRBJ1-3	ASSIPGAGNTIY
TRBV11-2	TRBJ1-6	ASSSLRGNNSPLH
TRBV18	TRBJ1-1	ASSTLRGRAEAF
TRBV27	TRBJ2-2	ASSLSLGRGVKANTGELF
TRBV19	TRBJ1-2	ATQPTETYGYT
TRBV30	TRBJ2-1	AWTTRGDVDEQF
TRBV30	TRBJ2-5	AWSAVFEETQY
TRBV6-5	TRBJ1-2	ASRGTGSGGYT
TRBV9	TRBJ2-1	ASRAVGGAINEQF
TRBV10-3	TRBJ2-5	AISTGEQETQY
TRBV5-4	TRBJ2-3	ASSSIAERSDTQY
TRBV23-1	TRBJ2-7	ASSRRRRQFNEQY
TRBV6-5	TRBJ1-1	ASSYSNGGNTEAF
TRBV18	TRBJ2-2	ASSPTWKDTGELF
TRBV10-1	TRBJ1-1	ASSESAQGVNTEAF
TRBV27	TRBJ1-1	ASSLTGAGMNTEAF
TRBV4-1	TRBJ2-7	ASSQFSEAYGQY
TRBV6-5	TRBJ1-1	ASSYKPAGTEAF
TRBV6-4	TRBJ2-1	ASSDRTSGGNEQF
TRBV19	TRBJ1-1	ASSILDRGFSTEAF
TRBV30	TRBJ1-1	AWRGGLNTEAF
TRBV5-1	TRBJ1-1	ASSWGATGAGNTEAF
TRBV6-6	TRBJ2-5	AGGQETQY
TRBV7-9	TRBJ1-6	ASSLEGGRAPLH
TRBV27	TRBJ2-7	ASSWAGTGRYEQY
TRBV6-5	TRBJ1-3	ASSRTVSGNTIY
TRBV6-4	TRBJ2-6	ASSELANGANVLT
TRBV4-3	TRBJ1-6	ASSLVPGTANSPLH
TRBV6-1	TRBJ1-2	ASSVLGYGYT
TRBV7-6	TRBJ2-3	ASSPRRLVSTDTQY
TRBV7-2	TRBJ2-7	ASSLGGRVYEQY
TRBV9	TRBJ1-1	ASSVGIGEGSTEAF
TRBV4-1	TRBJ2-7	ASSQTSQDNEQY
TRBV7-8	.	ASSNNREHQY
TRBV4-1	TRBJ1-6	ASSLPEGAGDSPLH
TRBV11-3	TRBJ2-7	ASSLVAESSYEQY
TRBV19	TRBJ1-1	ASSFTGTGGTEAF
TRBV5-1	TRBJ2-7	ASSWTSGGASNEQY
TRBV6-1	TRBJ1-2	ASSTPGQTTDGYT
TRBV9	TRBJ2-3	ASSVDPGGSTDTQY
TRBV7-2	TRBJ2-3	ASRLSSTDTQY
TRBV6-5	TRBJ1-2	ASSYSGGGAPGGYT
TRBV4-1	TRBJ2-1	ASSSRRDRDYNEQF
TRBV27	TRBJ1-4	ASSIGTGFEKLF
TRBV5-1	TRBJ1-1	ASSLDGTDNTEAF
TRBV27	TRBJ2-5	ASRDRVGETQY
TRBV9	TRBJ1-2	ASSAAGGFGYT
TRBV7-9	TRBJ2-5	ASSGGRGDQETQY
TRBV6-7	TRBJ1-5	ASSLHRVDNQPQH
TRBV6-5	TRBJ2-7	ASRRGTGSHEQY
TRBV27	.	ASSSVRGSYEQY
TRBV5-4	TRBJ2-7	ASSPGGGQGDYEQY
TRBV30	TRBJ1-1	AWSTYRTGSQAF
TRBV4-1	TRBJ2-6	ASSQGWAGSGANVLT